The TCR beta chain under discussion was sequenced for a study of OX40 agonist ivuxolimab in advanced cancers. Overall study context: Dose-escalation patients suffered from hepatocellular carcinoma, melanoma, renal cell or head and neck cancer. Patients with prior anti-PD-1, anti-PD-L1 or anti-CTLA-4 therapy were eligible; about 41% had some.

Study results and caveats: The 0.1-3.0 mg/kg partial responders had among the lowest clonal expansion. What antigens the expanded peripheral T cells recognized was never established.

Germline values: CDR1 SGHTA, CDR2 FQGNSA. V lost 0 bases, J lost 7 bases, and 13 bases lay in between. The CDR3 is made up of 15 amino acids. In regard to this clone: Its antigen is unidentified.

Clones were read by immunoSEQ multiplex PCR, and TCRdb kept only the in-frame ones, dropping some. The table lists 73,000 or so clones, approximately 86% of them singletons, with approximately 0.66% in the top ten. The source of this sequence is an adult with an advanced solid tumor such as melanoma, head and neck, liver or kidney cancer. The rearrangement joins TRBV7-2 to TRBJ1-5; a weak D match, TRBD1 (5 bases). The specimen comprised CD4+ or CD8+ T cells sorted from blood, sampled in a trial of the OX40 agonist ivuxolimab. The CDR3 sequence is CASSLARGGDQPQHF. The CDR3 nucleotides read TGTGCCAGCAGCTTAGCGCGGGGAGGGGACCAGCCCCAGCATTTT.